The clone carrying this T cell receptor (beta chain) was counted a few times. TCRdb re-derived calls from the 5' RACE reads in MiXCR, one entry per CDR3 protein. The repertoire has approximately 300,000 distinct CDR3 sequences, about 10% of them found once; the top ten carry approximately 3%. This sample was taken from a study of T cells after yellow fever vaccination. This CDR3 has 12 amino acids. V trimming: 7 bases; J trimming: 9 bases; junction bases outside the gene matches: 6. Material: CD4+ T cells sorted from PBMCs, obtained 45 days after the yellow fever booster vaccination. V and J are TRBV12-3 or TRBV12-4 and TRBJ1-2; TRBD1 matches at 9 bases. The source of this sequence is a man aged 18 to 30 who received the YFV17D yellow fever vaccine. CDR3 coding DNA: TGTGCCAGCAACCGACAGGGGGAGCGCTACACCTTC. Encoded protein: CASNRQGERYTF.